This TCR beta chain was sequenced in a study of shared clonotypes between healthy human individuals. Study findings and constraints: The donor pool, a small one, limited the genetic and exposure-history diversity represented.

The V gene's germline CDR1 is SGHRS and CDR2 YFSETQ. The CDR3 sequence is 16 residues long. V dropped 0 bases and J dropped 2 bases, with 9 bases sitting between them. For this clone: Its target is not known.

Sequenced by immunoSEQ multiplex PCR; TCRdb stores in-frame clones only, minus some. The data hold about 2.2 million clones, with around 93% observed a single time. Only CD45RO-negative cells positively selected for CCR7 counted as naive CD8 cells, so terminally differentiated effector memory CD45RA+ cells were excluded. Each sample came from a Caucasian adult donor living in Nashville, Tennessee. Sequenced: naive CD8+ T cells from PBMCs. The rearrangement links TRBV5-1 to TRBJ2-6; D call uncertain. The receptor comes from a man aged 18 to 30 in good health. Some clones in this sample may be carry-over from other donors' samples. This chain's CDR3 is CASSLEAVTGANVLTF. The CDR3 DNA reads TGCGCCAGCAGCTTGGAGGCGGTAACTGGGGCCAACGTCCTGACTTTC. The full variable domain, rest sourced from reference TRBV5-1 and TRBJ2-6, is KAGVTQTPRYLIKTRGQQVTLSCSPISGHRSVSWYQQTPGQGLQFLFEYFSETQRNKGNFPGRFSGRQFSNSRSEMNVSTLELGDSALYLCASSLEAVTGANVLTFGAGSRLTVL.